Each of the 16 T cell receptor beta chains below was sequenced from the same sample in a study of beta chain features in type 1 diabetes. Investigators reverse transcribed all isolated RNA, so they sequenced expressed TCRB transcripts. Measured with immunoSEQ multiplex PCR; TCRdb has only the in-frame clones, and not every one. Of about 110,000 clones listed, 40% were seen once; the top ten hold approximately 0.065%. Specimen: stem cell memory CD4+ T cells from blood. The receptors originated from a woman under 30 in good health.

This clone was picked up a small number of times. The gene calls are TRBV7-2 and TRBJ1-2; no clear D. There are 14 residues in the CDR3. Trimming removed 7 bases from V and 2 bases from J, with 14 bases in between. Germline values: CDR1 SGHTA, CDR2 FQGNSA. The CDR3 spells CASTLRGQNYGYTF. The CDR3 DNA follows: TGTGCCAGCACCCTTAGAGGGCAAAACTATGGCTACACCTTC.

The gene calls are TRBV5-5 and TRBJ2-7; weak D call: TRBD2 (7 bases). Germline assignment: CDR1 SGHKS and CDR2 YYEKEE (reference sequence). V lost 4 bases to trimming and J lost 4 bases, with 18 bases between them. The CDR3 length is 15 residues. CDR3 protein: CASSPWGGLKYEQYF. Written as DNA, the CDR3 is TGTGCCAGCAGCCCATGGGGGGGGCTTAAGTACGAGCAGTACTTC. Based on the CDR3 plus reference TRBV5-5 and TRBJ2-7, the full variable domain is DAGVTQSPTHLIKTRGQQVTLRCSPISGHKSVSWYQQVLGQGPQFIFQYYEKEERGRGNFPDRFSARQFPNYSSELNVNALLLGDSALYLCASSPWGGLKYEQYFGPGTRLTVT.

The V call is TRBV5-4, the J call TRBJ1-1, with 9 bases matching TRBD1. With V trimmed by 4 bases and J by 6 bases, 10 bases remained unmatched. The CDR3 spans 15 residues. Germline loops: CDR1 SGHNT, CDR2 YYREEE (reference sequence). The DNA of the CDR3 is TGTGCCAGCAGCGGGCTACAGGGGGCGAAGGCTGAAGCTTTCTTT. Translating it yields CASSGLQGAKAEAFF.

This clone was recorded a few times. V and J are TRBV4-2 and TRBJ1-2; 9 bases align to TRBD1. Germline lookup yields CDR1 LGHNA and CDR2 YNFKEQ. This CDR3 comprises 14 residues. V shed 1 base, J shed 6 bases, and the junction held 3 bases outside the gene matches. The CDR3 nucleotides are TGTGCCAGCAGCCAAGTCGGACAGGGGAATGGCTACACCTTC. Translated: CASSQVGQGNGYTF.

The CDR3 DNA sequence: TGCGCCAGCAGGTCCGCCAGGACATTGAACACTGAAGCTTTCTTT. Protein product: CASRSARTLNTEAFF. V gene TRBV5-1 combines with J gene TRBJ1-1; D perhaps matches TRBD1 (5 bases). This CDR3 comprises 15 residues. V dropped 5 bases and J dropped 0 bases, with 14 bases sitting between them. The germline V gene encodes CDR1 SGHRS and CDR2 YFSETQ.

This chain uses TRBV30 with TRBJ1-4; D is possibly TRBD1 (6 bases). Germline V gives CDR1 GTSNPN, CDR2 SVGIG (reference sequence). The CDR3 covers 12 residues. Between the trimmed V and J ends, which lost 4 bases and 7 bases, there was a span of 10 bases. The CDR3: CAWKRGSEKLFF. The CDR3 coding sequence is TGTGCCTGGAAAAGGGGGAGTGAAAAACTGTTTTTT.

This clone was seen a few times. This chain uses TRBV28 with TRBJ2-7; TRBD1 matches 9 bases. The V gene's germline CDR1 is MDHEN and CDR2 SYDVKM. V shed 6 bases, J shed 4 bases, and the junction held 4 bases outside the gene matches. This CDR3 region has 13 residues. CDR3 residues: CASRTQGAYEQYF. DNA for the CDR3: TGTGCCAGCAGAACACAGGGGGCGTACGAGCAGTACTTC.

This clone was counted a few times. V gene TRBV19 combines with J gene TRBJ2-2; possibly TRBD2 for D (5 bases). Looked up from germline, CDR1 is LNHDA and CDR2 is SQIVND (reference sequence). Between the trimmed V and J ends, which lost 4 bases and 3 bases, there was a span of 15 bases. The CDR3 sequence is 16 residues long. DNA of the CDR3: TGTGCCAGTAGTACGTACCTACTAGGTGACACCGGGGAGCTGTTTTTT. This translates into CASSTYLLGDTGELFF.

V gene TRBV6-5 combines with J gene TRBJ1-2; the D is unclear. The CDR3 loop spans 15 amino acids. Between the trimmed V and J ends, which lost 2 bases and 4 bases, there was a span of 14 bases. Looked up from germline, CDR1 is MNHEY and CDR2 is SVGAGI. The DNA for the CDR3 is TGTGCCAGCAGTTACCAGGAGGGAGCCCTCTATGGCTACACCTTC. Its translation is CASSYQEGALYGYTF.

This clone was detected once. The chain combines TRBV11-2 with TRBJ2-7; a weak D match, TRBD2 (5 bases). Per the germline V gene, CDR1 is SGHAT and CDR2 is FQNNGV. V was shortened by 4 bases and J by 8 bases, with 21 bases between the two germline ends. This CDR3 comprises 15 residues. The CDR3 spells CASSSLRGKRSKQYF. CDR3 DNA sequence: TGTGCCAGCAGCTCCCTGCGAGGGAAGAGAAGTAAGCAGTACTTC.

The chain carries TRBV4-1 and TRBJ2-1; TRBD1 might be the D (7 bases). Trimming removed 4 bases at V and 9 bases at J, with 25 bases between. The CDR3 totals 17 residues. Per the germline V gene, CDR1 is MGHRA and CDR2 is YSYEKL. This chain's CDR3 is CASSPLDRRESNVEQFF. The DNA for the CDR3 is TGCGCCAGCAGCCCCCTGGACAGGCGGGAATCAAACGTTGAGCAGTTCTTC.

This clone came up a few times. J is TRBJ1-5 and V is TRBV4-1; 8 bases align to TRBD1. CDR1 is MGHRA and CDR2 is YSYEKL in the germline V gene. The CDR3 totals 15 residues. Losses at the gene ends were 2 bases for V and 3 bases for J; bases not matched to a gene: 3. CDR3 protein: CASSQQGANNQPQHF. CDR3 coding DNA: TGCGCCAGCAGCCAACAGGGGGCTAACAATCAGCCCCAGCATTTT.

The chain links TRBV28 to TRBJ2-3, with 10 nucleotides matching TRBD1. The junction had 5 bases not matched to a gene; V was cut back by 11 bases and J by 0 bases. The CDR3 covers 14 residues. Per the germline V gene, CDR1 is MDHEN and CDR2 is SYDVKM. CDR3 sequence: CAGRDRGSTDTQYF. The CDR3, as DNA: TGTGCCGGCCGGGACAGGGGAAGCACAGATACGCAGTATTTT.

The chain employs TRBV7-9 and TRBJ2-1, with D possibly TRBD1 on 6 matching bases. The CDR3 contains 16 residues. CDR1 is SEHNR and CDR2 is FQNEAQ in the germline V gene (reference sequence). The ends were cut back, 1 base at V and 4 bases at J, with 14 bases in the middle. CDR3: CASSLDGGRGYNEQFF. Written as DNA, the CDR3 is TGTGCCAGCAGCTTAGACGGCGGCAGGGGATACAATGAGCAGTTCTTC.

V usage is TRBV5-4 and J usage is TRBJ2-2; weak D call: TRBD1 (5 bases). The CDR3 extends over 15 amino acids. V lost 0 bases and J 3 bases, leaving 9 bases between the germline ends. CDR1 SGHNT and CDR2 YYREEE come from the germline V gene (reference sequence). CDR3 in amino acids: CASSLGLGDTGELFF. In DNA form, the CDR3 reads TGTGCCAGCAGCTTGGGGCTAGGGGACACCGGGGAGCTGTTTTTT.

This clone was picked up a small number of times. The rearrangement links TRBV5-6 to TRBJ2-3; D may be TRBD1 (5 bases). CDR3 size: 15 residues. Germline V gene lookup returns CDR1 SGHDT and CDR2 YYEEEE. V gave up 2 bases and J gave up 5 bases, with 15 bases separating them. As DNA, the CDR3 is TGTGCCAGCAGCTTCTTCCCCAGGGCTGAAGATACGCAGTATTTT. Residues: CASSFFPRAEDTQYF.